This passage covers 9 T cell receptor beta chains from one sample sequenced in a study of T-cell memory formation after mild COVID-19. TCRdb itself ran the 5' RACE reads through MiXCR, one entry per CDR3 protein. Here the sample spans 120,000 to 150,000 distinct CDR3 sequences, 14% to 15% being singletons. Sequenced sample: PBMCs or a T cell subset sorted from them (not recorded which). The receptor set was obtained from an adult woman who had mild COVID-19 (a few samples of this study predate the infection). Cell type and time point are not known.

The chain is built from TRBV5-8 and TRBJ2-5; the D is unclear. The CDR3 length is 14 residues. V lost 0 bases, J lost 5 bases, and 11 bases lay in between. CDR1 and CDR2 from the germline V gene are SGHTS and YDEGEE. CDR3 nucleotide sequence: TGTGCCAGCAGCTTGGGTCCTCAAGTGGAGACCCAGTACTTC. Protein product: CASSLGPQVETQYF.

This clonotype was observed a few times. The V gene is TRBV6-6, the J gene TRBJ2-5; D is unclear. V was trimmed by 0 bases and J by 1 base, leaving 6 bases between them. The CDR3 sequence is 14 residues long. CDR1 and CDR2 (germline): MNHNY, SVGAGI (reference sequence). CDR3 amino acids: CASSYSRTQETQYF. The CDR3 region has the DNA TGTGCCAGCAGTTACTCGAGAACCCAAGAGACCCAGTACTTC.

The chain uses TRBV29-1 and TRBJ1-1; D is unclear. The CDR3 has 10 amino acids. Trimming removed 3 bases from V and 8 bases from J, with 7 bases in between. Germline V gene data show CDR1 as SQVTM and CDR2 as ANQGSEA. This chain's CDR3 is CSVDEGEAFF. DNA for the CDR3: TGCAGCGTTGACGAGGGCGAAGCTTTCTTT.

In its sample, this clonotype was seen a few times. The genes are TRBV24-1 and TRBJ1-1; D is possibly TRBD1 (6 bases). Trimming removed 12 bases at V and 2 bases at J, with 12 bases between. Germline V gene data show CDR1 as KGHDR and CDR2 as SFDVKD. CDR3 length equals 12 residues. The CDR3 sequence is CASRDTNTEAFF. DNA for the CDR3: TGTGCCTCTAGGGACACCAACACTGAAGCTTTCTTT.

In DNA form, the CDR3 reads TGTGCCAGCAGCGGAGTCCCCATAGAGCAGTTCTTC. It translates to CASSGVPIEQFF. This rearrangement joins TRBV7-9 to TRBJ2-1; D is uncertain. This CDR3 is 12 amino acids long. V lost 5 bases to trimming and J lost 10 bases, with 12 bases between them. Germline lookup yields CDR1 SEHNR and CDR2 FQNEAQ (reference sequence). The variable domain in full, with the rest retrieved from reference TRBV7-9 and TRBJ2-1, is DTGVSQNPRHKITKRGQNVTFRCDPISEHNRLYWYRQTLGQGPEFLTYFQNEAQLEKSRLLSDRFSAERPKGSFSTLEIQRTEQGDSAMYLCASSGVPIEQFFGPGTRLTVL.

The rearrangement joins TRBV7-2 to TRBJ2-1; D perhaps matches TRBD1 (5 bases). The V gene's germline CDR1 is SGHTA and CDR2 FQGNSA. V was pared by 1 base and J by 6 bases, with 7 bases between. This CDR3 contains 13 residues. The CDR3 sequence: CASSLGGPNEQFF. CDR3 bases: TGTGCCAGCAGCTTAGGGGGCCCCAATGAGCAGTTCTTC.

This clonotype came up a few times. This chain joins TRBV27 and TRBJ2-1; 13 positions match TRBD2. V gave up 4 bases and J gave up 8 bases; unmatched junction bases: 2. Germline CDR1 MNHEY, CDR2 SMNVEV (reference sequence). This CDR3 comprises 14 residues. The CDR3 loop is CASSYGLAGDEQFF. DNA of the CDR3: TGTGCCAGCAGTTACGGACTAGCGGGAGATGAGCAGTTCTTC.

The J gene is TRBJ1-1, the V gene TRBV7-9; D unclear. Looked up from germline, CDR1 is SEHNR and CDR2 is FQNEAQ (reference sequence). The CDR3 contains 15 residues. V was clipped by 0 bases and J by 1 base, with 9 bases between them. CDR3 sequence (DNA): TGTGCCAGCAGCTTAGCATACGGCGGGAACACTGAAGCTTTCTTT. This gives the protein CASSLAYGGNTEAFF.

This clonotype appeared many times. The chain joins TRBV5-1 to TRBJ2-7; the match to TRBD2 covers 8 bases. Germline V gene data show CDR1 as SGHRS and CDR2 as YFSETQ. With 2 bases clipped from V and 3 bases from J, the junction kept 16 bases outside the gene matches. This CDR3 has 18 residues. CDR3 sequence reads: CASSLSAGGRDLYYEQYF. The CDR3 DNA follows: TGCGCCAGCAGCTTATCCGCGGGAGGTAGAGACCTATACTACGAGCAGTACTTC.